The source of this TCR beta chain is a study of cytomegalovirus exposure and HLA in healthy donors. In the study overall: The roughly 120 million unique TCR beta sequences, from 150 million to 200 million T cells, were found by an earlier analysis.

This clone has more than one count but fewer than ten. The same CDR3 can be traced to other DNA sequences in this sample. PCR used 60 Vbeta primers and 13 Jbeta primers. Using immunoSEQ multiplex PCR, the repertoire was profiled, and TCRdb retains in-frame clones only, with some absent. The sample contains 150,000 or so clones, approximately 75% of which appear only once. CDR3 length: 14 residues. CDR1 is MNHEY and CDR2 is SVGAGI in the germline V gene. V lost 0 bases to trimming and J lost 4 bases, with 7 bases between them. The TCR sequence derives from a man younger than 35 in good health and CMV-seronegative. The chain combines TRBV6-5 with TRBJ2-1; D gene uncertain. The sequenced material came from PBMCs. CDR3 nucleotide sequence: TGTGCCAGCAGTTACTCACGGGTTTACAATGAGCAGTTCTTC. The encoded protein is CASSYSRVYNEQFF.